This TCR beta chain was identified during a study of memory CD4+ T cells and cytomegalovirus serostatus. For the study at large: Of the healthy Belgian adults, nine or ten were CMV seropositive and 20 to 25 seronegative.

Generated by immunoSEQ multiplex PCR, the TCRdb table keeps only in-frame clones and is missing some. In the table there are 45,000 to 65,000 clones, roughly three quarters of which are singletons. Single viable CD3+CD4+CD8-CD45RO+ cells were sorted as the memory CD4+ T cells. Serostatus was set by detecting CMV pp150, pp28, p38, p52 IgG. The CDR3 spans 15 residues. Germline loops: CDR1 MDHEN, CDR2 SYDVKM. Trimming pared 2 bases from V and 0 bases from J, leaving 9 bases between. General observations from the study: The CMV-associated TCR signature appears largely within the CD4+ memory repertoire. CD4+ memory repertoires contained about 40% of the roughly 160 reported CMV TCRbeta sequences.

Turning to this clone: What it binds is unknown.

The V call is TRBV28, the J call TRBJ2-3; D ambiguous. The sequence was collected from an adult in good health and CMV-seronegative. The sample was memory CD4+ T cells from blood. The CDR3 sequence: CASSLLPSSTDTQYF. The CDR3 DNA is TGTGCCAGCAGTTTACTCCCTTCTAGCACAGATACGCAGTATTTT.